These 16 T cell receptor beta chains were all obtained from the same sample, sequenced in a study of shared clonotypes between healthy human individuals (TCRdb year 2020). Libraries were made using the immunoSEQ multiplex PCR assay. As stored in TCRdb, this immuneACCESS dataset retains in-frame rearrangements with V and J assigned. A fraction of the clones does not appear; measured against another copy, unresolved V genes explain less than half of the discrepancy, and the remainder lacks a known reason. This sample lists some 1 million clones; under 80% were detected once. About 1.5% of the sample belongs to the ten largest clones. Sequenced material: memory CD4+ T cells sorted from blood. The cell subset or site label corresponds to: CD45RA-negative fraction. The origin of the receptors is a man between 18 and 35 years old in good health.

This chain links TRBV11-2 with TRBJ2-1, with 11 nucleotides matching TRBD2. Trimming at V came to 6 bases and at J to 4 bases, leaving 5 bases not matched to a gene. The CDR3 length is 15 residues. Germline V gives CDR1 SGHAT, CDR2 FQNNGV. DNA of the CDR3: TGTGCCAGCAGATGGGGACTAGCGGATTACAATGAGCAGTTCTTC. It encodes CASRWGLADYNEQFF.

The J gene is TRBJ2-4, the V gene TRBV27; D unresolved. The CDR3 extends over 12 amino acids. Germline V lookup: CDR1 MNHEY, CDR2 SMNVEV (reference sequence). Trimming took off 6 bases at V and 0 bases at J, with 3 bases between the two ends. The CDR3, as DNA: TGTGCCAGCAGCTCAGCCAAAAACATTCAGTACTTC. Amino acid sequence: CASSSAKNIQYF.

CDR3: CASSVSQGLPAEAFF. The CDR3 DNA sequence: TGTGCCAGCAGCGTCTCTCAGGGGCTACCAGCTGAAGCTTTCTTT. The gene calls are TRBV9 and TRBJ1-1, with D perhaps matching TRBD1 (6 bases). Trimming stripped 2 bases from V and 6 bases from J, with 17 bases between. The CDR3 is 15 amino acids. Germline-derived CDR1 and CDR2 are SGDLS and YYNGEE.

The chain carries TRBV11-2 and TRBJ2-5; D remains ambiguous. The germline V gene encodes CDR1 SGHAT and CDR2 FQNNGV. The CDR3 runs to 14 residues. V lost 0 bases, J lost 2 bases, and 7 bases lay in between. The CDR3 is CASSLELKQETQYF. The CDR3 DNA reads as TGTGCCAGCAGCTTAGAGTTGAAGCAAGAGACCCAGTACTTC. Variable domain in full (rest from reference TRBV11-2 and TRBJ2-5): EAGVAQSPRYKIIEKRQSVAFWCNPISGHATLYWYQQILGQGPKLLIQFQNNGVVDDSQLPKDRFSAERLKGVDSTLKIQPAKLEDSAVYLCASSLELKQETQYFGPGTRLLVL.

Remarks on this clone: Germline and junction disagree at one end, which may indicate a read error. This chain joins TRBV7-6 and TRBJ1-4, with D hard to call. This CDR3 is 13 amino acids long. Germline CDR1 SGHVS, CDR2 FNYEAQ. CDR3 sequence (DNA): TGTGCCGGCAGCCCTGGTGGTCCCGAAAAACTGTTTTTT. Protein product: CAGSPGGPEKLFF.

In the case of this clone: The identical CDR3 is also encoded by other nucleotide sequences in the sample. The rearrangement uses TRBV20-1 and TRBJ2-7; D is undetermined. The germline gives CDR1 DFQATT, CDR2 SNEGSKA (reference sequence). V was pared by 3 bases and J by 4 bases, with 7 bases between. The CDR3 is 11 residues long. The CDR3 DNA reads TGCAGTGCTAGGGTGGAATACGAGCAGTACTTC. Translated, it gives CSARVEYEQYF.

This sequence joins TRBV9 and TRBJ2-7, with unresolved D. The V gene's germline CDR1 is SGDLS and CDR2 YYNGEE. Trimming stripped 0 bases from V and 0 bases from J, with 10 bases between. This CDR3 is 15 amino acids long. The CDR3 nucleotides are TGTGCCAGCAGCGTAGAAATAGGCCCCTCCTACGAGCAGTACTTC. The encoded protein is CASSVEIGPSYEQYF.

V gene TRBV19 combines with J gene TRBJ2-7, with 11 bases fitting TRBD2. The germline V gene encodes CDR1 LNHDA and CDR2 SQIVND (reference sequence). Trimming removed 6 bases from V and 7 bases from J; junction bases left unmatched: 11. CDR3 size: 15 residues. DNA of the CDR3: TGTGCCAGTAGGACTAGCGGGGTGCGGAAGGGAGAGCAGTACTTC. Translation: CASRTSGVRKGEQYF.

This clone was seen a single time. The chain couples TRBV29-1 to TRBJ2-2; no clear D. The CDR3 has 12 residues. The V gene lost 4 bases and the J gene lost 0 bases, with 3 bases spanning the gap. Germline lookup yields CDR1 SQVTM and CDR2 ANQGSEA. The CDR3 loop reads CSVGPNTGELFF. The CDR3 DNA follows: TGCAGCGTTGGACCGAACACCGGGGAGCTGTTTTTT.

The genes are TRBV29-1 and TRBJ1-1, with D unresolved. This CDR3 spans 13 amino acids. In germline, CDR1 is SQVTM, CDR2 ANQGSEA. V shed 4 bases and J shed 1 base, with 10 bases lying between them. CDR3: CSVVIGQNTEAFF. CDR3 in DNA: TGCAGCGTTGTAATCGGGCAGAACACTGAAGCTTTCTTT.

The chain carries TRBV28 and TRBJ2-7; D ambiguous. Trimming stripped 3 bases from V and 6 bases from J, with 6 bases between. The germline V gene encodes CDR1 MDHEN and CDR2 SYDVKM. The CDR3 contains 11 residues. CDR3: CASSFGVEQYF. CDR3 DNA sequence: TGTGCCAGCAGTTTTGGGGTCGAGCAGTACTTC.

The chain employs TRBV30 and TRBJ1-1, with D maybe TRBD1 (5 bases). The ends were cut back, 0 bases at V and 8 bases at J, with 13 bases in the middle. The CDR3 loop spans 13 amino acids. Germline V CDR1 and CDR2: GTSNPN, SVGIG (reference sequence). CDR3 amino acids: CAWSVEGMAEAFF. DNA of the CDR3: TGTGCCTGGAGTGTGGAGGGGATGGCCGAAGCTTTCTTT.

The V call is TRBV25-1, the J call TRBJ1-3, with 9 bases that match TRBD1. V gave up 4 bases and J gave up 0 bases; unmatched junction bases: 7. Germline V CDR1 and CDR2: MGHDK, SYGVNS. This CDR3 is 17 amino acids long. CDR3 loop: CASSAGQGILSGNTIYF. The CDR3 bases are TGTGCCAGCAGTGCGGGACAGGGAATTCTCTCTGGAAACACCATATATTTT.

A note on this clone: Different DNA sequences within this sample yield the same CDR3. V gene TRBV18 combines with J gene TRBJ2-2, with D unclear. The length of the CDR3 is 13 residues. Trimming took off 0 bases at V and 4 bases at J, with 3 bases between the two ends. Looked up from germline, CDR1 is KGHSH and CDR2 is LQKENI. The CDR3 coding sequence is TGTGCCAGCTCACCACCGAGCACCGGGGAGCTGTTTTTT. Translating gives CASSPPSTGELFF.

This chain links TRBV18 with TRBJ2-1; TRBD2 is a possible D gene (5 bases). The CDR3 is made up of 15 amino acids. V shed 5 bases and J shed 6 bases, with 17 bases lying between them. CDR1 is KGHSH, CDR2 LQKENI, per germline. This CDR3 reads CASSTLGVWGNEQFF. As DNA, the CDR3 is TGTGCCAGCTCAACTTTGGGAGTTTGGGGCAATGAGCAGTTCTTC.

In its sample, this clone was seen a few times. Sequence at one end of the junction differs from germline and may be a read error. This chain joins TRBV27 and TRBJ2-7; 9 bases match TRBD1. The CDR3 extends over 15 amino acids. Germline-derived CDR1 and CDR2 are MNHEY and SMNVEV (reference sequence). The CDR3 DNA reads as TGTGCCACCTCCCGGGACAGGGCCGATCCCAACCCTCGGCACTTC. As protein: CATSRDRADPNPRHF.